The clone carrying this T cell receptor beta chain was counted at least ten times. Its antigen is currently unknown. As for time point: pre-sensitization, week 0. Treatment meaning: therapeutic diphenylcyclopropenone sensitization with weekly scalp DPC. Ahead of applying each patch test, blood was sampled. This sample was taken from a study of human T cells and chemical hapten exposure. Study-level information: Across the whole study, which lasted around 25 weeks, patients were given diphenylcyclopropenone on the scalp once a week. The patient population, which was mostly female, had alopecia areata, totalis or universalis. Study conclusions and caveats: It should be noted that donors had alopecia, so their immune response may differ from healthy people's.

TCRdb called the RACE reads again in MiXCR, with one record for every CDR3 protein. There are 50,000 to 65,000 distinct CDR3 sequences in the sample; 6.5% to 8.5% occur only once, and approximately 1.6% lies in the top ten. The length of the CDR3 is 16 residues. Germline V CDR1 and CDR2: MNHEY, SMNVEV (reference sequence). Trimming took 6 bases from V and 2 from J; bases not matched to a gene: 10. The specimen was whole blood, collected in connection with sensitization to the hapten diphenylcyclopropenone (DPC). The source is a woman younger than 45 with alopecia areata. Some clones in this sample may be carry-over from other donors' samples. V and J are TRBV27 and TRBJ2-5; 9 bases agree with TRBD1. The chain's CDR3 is CASRLTGQGLQETQYF. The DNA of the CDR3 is TGTGCCAGCAGACTCACGGGACAGGGATTACAAGAGACCCAGTACTTC.